This TCR beta chain was captured in a study of regulatory T cells in long-lasting Graves disease. The overall study: Over 5 years of antithyroid drugs with positive TSH receptor antibodies was taken to mean persistent Graves' disease.

CDR3-region Arm-PCR and iRepertoire HTBI primers produced the TCR beta libraries. One entry per CDR3 protein, called by TCRdb with MiXCR from the multiplex PCR reads. The sample records 400,000 to 600,000 distinct CDR3 sequences, 20% to 25% being singletons. This clonotype has ten or more counts. Time point in this sample: persistent/refractory GD, antithyroid drugs over 5 years with positive TRAb. Extracted RNA from PBMCs served as the source of the TCR library. CDR1 MDHEN and CDR2 SYDVKM come from the germline V gene. With V trimmed by 1 base and J by 4 bases, 13 bases remained unmatched. CDR3 length equals 18 residues.

This chain links TRBV28 with TRBJ2-1, with 7 bases lining up with TRBD1. This sample comprised peripheral blood mononuclear cells (PBMCs), obtained when the disease was refractory, from a patient treated with antithyroid drugs. The source is a female donor with Graves disease. Here the CDR3 reads CASSLLLPDRDQYNEQFF. The CDR3 coding sequence is TGTGCCAGCAGTTTATTACTGCCCGACAGGGATCAGTACAATGAGCAGTTCTTC.